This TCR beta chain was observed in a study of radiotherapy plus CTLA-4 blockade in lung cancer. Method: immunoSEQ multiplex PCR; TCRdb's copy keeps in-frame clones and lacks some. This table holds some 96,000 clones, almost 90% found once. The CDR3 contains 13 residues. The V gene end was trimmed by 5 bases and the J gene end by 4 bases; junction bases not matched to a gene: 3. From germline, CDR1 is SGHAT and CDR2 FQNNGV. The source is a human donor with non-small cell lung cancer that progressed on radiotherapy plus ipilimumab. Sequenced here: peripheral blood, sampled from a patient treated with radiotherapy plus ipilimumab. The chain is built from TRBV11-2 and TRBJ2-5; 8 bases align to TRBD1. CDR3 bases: TGTGCCAGCAGCCAAGGACAGGGAGAGACCCAGTACTTC. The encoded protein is CASSQGQGETQYF.